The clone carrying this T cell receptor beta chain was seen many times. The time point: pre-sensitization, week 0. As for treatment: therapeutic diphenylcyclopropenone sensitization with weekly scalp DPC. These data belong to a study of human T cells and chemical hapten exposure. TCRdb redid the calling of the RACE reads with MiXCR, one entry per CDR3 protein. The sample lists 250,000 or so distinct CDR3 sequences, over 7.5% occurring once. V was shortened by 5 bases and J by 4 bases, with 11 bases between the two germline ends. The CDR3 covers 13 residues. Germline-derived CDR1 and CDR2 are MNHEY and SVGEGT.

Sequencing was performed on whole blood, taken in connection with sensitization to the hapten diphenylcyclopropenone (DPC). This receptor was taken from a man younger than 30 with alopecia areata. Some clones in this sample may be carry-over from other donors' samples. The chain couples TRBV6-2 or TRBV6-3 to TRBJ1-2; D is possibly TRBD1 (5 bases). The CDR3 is CASSTTAIYGYTF. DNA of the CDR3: TGTGCCAGCAGTACGACAGCCATCTATGGCTACACCTTC.